One and the same sample provided the 17 T cell receptor beta chains below, sequenced in a study of blood T cell repertoires in COVID-19. Clones were read by immunoSEQ multiplex PCR, and TCRdb kept only the in-frame ones, dropping some. Of 140,000 to 150,000 clones listed, about 87% are singletons. The specimen was peripheral blood. These receptors were obtained from a human donor with COVID-19, enrolled during active disease. The donor label of this sample is uncertain.

This clone was detected only once. The rearrangement joins TRBV28 to TRBJ1-1, with 8 bases matching TRBD1. Germline CDR1 reads MDHEN; CDR2 reads SYDVKM. V lost 6 bases, J lost 3 bases, and 0 bases stayed unmatched. CDR3 length: 12 residues. The CDR3 bases are TGTGCCAGCAGGGGACAGGACACTGAAGCTTTCTTT. Amino acids: CASRGQDTEAFF.

The rearrangement links TRBV9 to TRBJ2-2, with 10 bases fitting TRBD2. The V gene end was trimmed by 7 bases and the J gene end by 2 bases; junction bases not matched to a gene: 11. The CDR3 is 17 amino acids. Germline V lookup: CDR1 SGDLS, CDR2 YYNGEE. CDR3 nucleotide sequence: TGTGCCAGCGGTTCGGCTAGCGGGGGCCTTAACACCGGGGAGCTGTTTTTT. This encodes CASGSASGGLNTGELFF.

V usage is TRBV7-3 and J usage is TRBJ2-2; D gene uncertain. V lost 4 bases to trimming and J lost 2 bases, with 2 bases between them. This CDR3 has 12 amino acids. The V gene's germline CDR1 is SGHTA and CDR2 FQGTGA. The CDR3 DNA reads as TGTGCCAGCAGCTCAAACACCGGGGAGCTGTTTTTT. Amino acid sequence: CASSSNTGELFF. Full variable domain (rest looked up from reference TRBV7-3 and TRBJ2-2): GAGVSQTPSNKVTEKGKYVELRCDPISGHTALYWYRQSLGQGPEFLIYFQGTGAADDSGLPNDRFFAVRPEGSVSTLKIQRTERGDSAVYLCASSSNTGELFFGEGSRLTVL.

The chain uses TRBV19 and TRBJ2-7, with 7 bases matching TRBD2. The CDR3 length is 14 residues. Germline V gives CDR1 LNHDA, CDR2 SQIVND (reference sequence). After removal of 4 bases from V and 10 bases from J, the junction contained 13 bases not matched to a gene. In DNA, the CDR3 is TGTGCCAGTAGTAGGGCGGCGGGAGTCCCTCAACAGTACTTC. As protein: CASSRAAGVPQQYF.

The rearrangement joins TRBV2 to TRBJ2-5; D gene ambiguous. Per the germline V gene, CDR1 is SNHLY and CDR2 is FYNNEI. CDR3 length: 15 amino acids. Between the trimmed V and J ends, which lost 6 bases and 4 bases, there was a span of 18 bases. The CDR3 nucleotides read TGTGCCAGCAGCCCCCCCAACAGTGGTCTAGAGACCCAGTACTTC. As protein: CASSPPNSGLETQYF. Full variable domain (remainder filled in from reference TRBV2 and TRBJ2-5): EPEVTQTPSHQVTQMGQEVILRCVPISNHLYFYWYRQILGQKVEFLVSFYNNEISEKSEIFDDQFSVERPDGSNFTLKIRSTKLEDSAMYFCASSPPNSGLETQYFGPGTRLLVL.

The V call is TRBV21-1, the J call TRBJ2-5; the table's D gene call, TRBD1, was not cross checked with the DNA. TRBV21-1 is deemed a pseudogene. The CDR3 has 19 residues. The CDR3 is CASSKAKRTDGGLQETQYF. DNA for the CDR3: TGTGCCAGCAGCAAAGCGAAAAGGACAGATGGCGGGTTGCAAGAGACCCAGTACTTC.

The chain couples TRBV27 to TRBJ2-2; 11 positions agree with TRBD1. Germline trimming cut 3 bases from V and 7 bases from J; bases unmatched to any gene: 7. The CDR3 consists of 16 residues. Per germline, CDR1 MNHEY and CDR2 SMNVEV (reference sequence). CDR3 DNA: TGTGCCAGCAGTTTTCTGGACAGGGGGCGAGGCGGGGAGCTGTTTTTT. Its translation is CASSFLDRGRGGELFF.

The chain links TRBV28 to TRBJ2-7; TRBD1 matches 8 bases. The length of the CDR3 is 14 residues. V trimming: 5 bases; J trimming: 3 bases; junction bases outside the gene matches: 6. Germline V gene data show CDR1 as MDHEN and CDR2 as SYDVKM. This CDR3 reads CASSPPDRDYEQYF. CDR3 DNA: TGTGCCAGCAGTCCGCCGGACAGGGACTACGAGCAGTACTTC.

This chain's CDR3 is CASRKGGLWETQYF. In DNA, the CDR3 is TGTGCCAGCAGGAAGGGGGGGCTCTGGGAGACCCAGTACTTC. The rearrangement uses TRBV2 and TRBJ2-5, with D tentatively TRBD2 (7 bases). The CDR3 sequence is 14 residues long. V shed 6 bases and J shed 5 bases, with 16 bases lying between them. Germline V gives CDR1 SNHLY, CDR2 FYNNEI.

The J gene is TRBJ1-1, the V gene TRBV11-3; the D gene is possibly TRBD1 (6 bases). Per the germline V gene, CDR1 is SGHNT and CDR2 is YENEEA. This CDR3 is built from 17 residues. V shed 1 base and J shed 1 base, with 16 bases lying between them. CDR3 coding DNA: TGTGCCAGCAGCTTAGGACCCGGCGGACAGTCGAACACTGAAGCTTTCTTT. Its protein is CASSLGPGGQSNTEAFF.

This chain uses TRBV18 with TRBJ1-2; a weak D match, TRBD1 (6 bases). Germline V gene sequence: CDR1 KGHSH, CDR2 LQKENI. The CDR3 extends over 14 amino acids. Trimming removed 0 bases from V and 5 bases from J, with 10 bases in between. This CDR3 is CASSPPSQGYGYTF. The CDR3 DNA is TGTGCCAGCTCACCACCGTCCCAGGGGTATGGCTACACCTTC.

The chain recombines TRBV15 with TRBJ1-1; 7 bases agree with TRBD1. The CDR3 is 14 residues long. The trim removed 3 bases at V and 2 bases at J, leaving 3 bases unmatched. Germline V gene sequence: CDR1 LNHNV, CDR2 YYDKDF (reference sequence). The CDR3 protein is CATSSRGPNTEAFF. DNA for the CDR3: TGTGCCACCAGCAGTAGGGGGCCTAACACTGAAGCTTTCTTT.

The chain combines TRBV28 with TRBJ2-1, with TRBD1 matching 7 bases. CDR1 and CDR2 (germline): MDHEN, SYDVKM. J lost 1 base, V lost 5 bases, and 5 bases had no gene match. The CDR3 extends over 15 amino acids. DNA for the CDR3: TGTGCCAGCAGTCCCGGACAGGTTTCCTACAATGAGCAGTTCTTC. This codes for CASSPGQVSYNEQFF.

This clone has just a few counts. V and J are TRBV3-1 (or the pseudogene TRBV3-2) and TRBJ2-7; 9 nucleotides line up with TRBD2. The germline V gene encodes CDR1 LGHDT and CDR2 YNNKEL (reference sequence). There are 15 residues in the CDR3. J lost 4 bases, V lost 0 bases, and 4 bases had no gene match. The CDR3: CASSQDYSGGYEQYF. CDR3 bases: TGTGCCAGCAGCCAAGATTACAGCGGGGGGTACGAGCAGTACTTC.

CDR3 protein: CASSLLSGTDTQYF. CDR3 sequence (DNA): TGTGCCAGCAGTTTACTGTCTGGCACAGATACGCAGTATTTT. The rearrangement joins TRBV27 to TRBJ2-3; D remains ambiguous. The CDR3 loop spans 14 amino acids. CDR1 is MNHEY, CDR2 SMNVEV, per germline (reference sequence). V was clipped by 2 bases and J by 1 base, with 7 bases between them.

In nucleotides, the CDR3 is TGTGCCAGCAGCCCACACCAGGGGGGTAAAACTGAAGCTTTCTTT. It codes for CASSPHQGGKTEAFF. V gene TRBV3-1 (or the pseudogene TRBV3-2) combines with J gene TRBJ1-1, with TRBD1 matching over 7 bases. The CDR3 spans 15 residues. J lost 5 bases, V lost 4 bases, and 10 bases had no gene match. CDR1 is LGHDT, CDR2 YNNKEL, per germline (reference sequence).

The chain has TRBV6-5 and TRBJ2-1; TRBD2 is a possible D gene (6 bases). Germline values: CDR1 MNHEY, CDR2 SVGAGI. V lost 2 bases, J lost 4 bases, and 9 bases lay in between. The CDR3 extends over 14 amino acids. The CDR3 here is CASSYRGGYNEQFF. The CDR3 nucleotides read TGTGCCAGCAGTTACCGGGGAGGTTACAATGAGCAGTTCTTC.